This TCR beta chain was profiled in a study of T cells after yellow fever vaccination. In making TCR cDNA, 5'RACE template switching added a universal primer site and UMIs to it. TCRdb redid the calling of the 5' RACE reads with MiXCR, one entry per CDR3 protein. The repertoire holds around 310,000 distinct CDR3 sequences, with roughly 4.3% as singletons. Study-wide results and caveats: The secondary T-cell response peaked on day 5, not day 15, but was weaker. Shared CD4/CD8 clonotypes were a small share, likely from convergent recombination.

This CDR3 has 16 amino acids. Germline trimming cut 6 bases from V and 5 bases from J; bases unmatched to any gene: 8. This clonotype was seen many times. Antigen specificity is unknown. The rearrangement uses TRBV12-3 or TRBV12-4 and TRBJ2-3; 13 nucleotides agree with TRBD2. The material was PBMCs, obtained 5 days after the yellow fever booster vaccination. The clonotype comes from a man aged 18 to 35 who received the YFV17D yellow fever vaccine. CDR3 in DNA: TGTGCCAGCAGGGTACTAGCGGGGGGGCCGGTAGATACGCAGTATTTT. Translation: CASRVLAGGPVDTQYF.